The clone carrying this T cell receptor beta chain has just one count. This CDR3 contains 16 residues. Germline V gene lookup returns CDR1 LGHNA and CDR2 YSLEER. Trimming removed 1 base from V and 0 bases from J, with 12 bases in between. These data belong to a study of T cell changes during pregnancy in multiple sclerosis. TCRdb's table, derived via immunoSEQ multiplex PCR, lists solely in-frame clones and lacks some. The sample lists about 53,000 clones; 90% were seen once. The input for sequencing was CD8+ T cells from peripheral blood mononuclear cells, taken before pregnancy. The sequence derives from a female donor with multiple sclerosis, enrolled in a pregnancy study. J is TRBJ1-1 and V is TRBV4-3; perhaps TRBD1 as D (5 bases). DNA for the CDR3: TGCGCCAGCAGCCAAGGAAGGGGCGCCATGAACACTGAAGCTTTCTTT. The encoded protein is CASSQGRGAMNTEAFF.